Below, 26 T cell receptor beta chains from the same sample are listed, as sequenced in a study of CD8 T cells in ankylosing spondylitis. Whole-study findings and limits: A TCR beta motif of roughly 8 highly homologous variants appeared characteristic of ankylosing spondylitis blood.

Via MiXCR, TCRdb re-called the 5' RACE reads, giving one row per CDR3 protein. This table has some 700,000 distinct CDR3 sequences, around 17% appearing once. These receptors have no known antigen. The specimen sequenced was blood, either unsorted or a sorted T cell fraction (not recorded which). These receptors came from a male donor with ankylosing spondylitis.

This clonotype was detected a few times. The genes are TRBV29-1 and TRBJ1-4, with D possibly being TRBD1 (6 bases). Germline CDR1 is SQVTM and CDR2 is ANQGSEA. CDR3 length equals 13 residues. Trimming stripped 3 bases from V and 2 bases from J, with 7 bases between. The CDR3 spells CSVEGATNEKLFF. In DNA form, the CDR3 reads TGCAGCGTTGAGGGGGCCACTAATGAAAAACTGTTTTTT.

This clonotype was seen more than once but under ten times. CDR3 nucleotide sequence: TGTGCCAGCAGCGGAGGCGGGATACGGGGGCAGCCCCAGCATTTT. It encodes CASSGGGIRGQPQHF. The rearrangement uses TRBV7-8 and TRBJ1-5, with D possibly being TRBD1 (5 bases). The CDR3 is 15 residues long. V was trimmed by 5 bases and J by 7 bases, leaving 18 bases between them. Germline V gene lookup returns CDR1 SGHVS and CDR2 FQNEAQ.

The CDR3, as DNA: TGTGCCAGCAGCACCTACAGGGGAGGGAGGCAAGAGACCCAGTACTTC. It is translated as CASSTYRGGRQETQYF. The chain couples TRBV21-1 to TRBJ2-5; the table's D call of TRBD1 was not tested on the DNA. TRBV21-1 is marked as a pseudogene. The CDR3 extends over 16 amino acids.

The V gene is TRBV20-1, the J gene TRBJ2-4; the D gene could be TRBD1 or TRBD2 (5 bases each). V shed 0 bases and J shed 7 bases, with 13 bases lying between them. CDR3 length: 14 amino acids. The V gene's germline CDR1 is DFQATT and CDR2 SNEGSKA (reference sequence). The CDR3 DNA follows: TGCAGTGCTAGAGATCTAAGGGGACGCAACATTCAGTACTTC. Translated, it gives CSARDLRGRNIQYF.

This clonotype was observed once. CDR3 coding DNA: TGTGCCAGCAGCTTAACCGACAGGTCTAGCACAGATACGCAGTATTTT. It codes for CASSLTDRSSTDTQYF. The genes are TRBV7-2 and TRBJ2-3, with D perhaps matching TRBD1 (6 bases). This CDR3 has 16 amino acids. Deletions cut 2 bases from V and 0 bases from J, with 12 bases between. Germline lookup yields CDR1 SGHTA and CDR2 FQGNSA.

This clonotype was observed at least ten times. This chain uses TRBV12-3 or TRBV12-4 with TRBJ2-1, with D hard to call. The CDR3 loop spans 11 amino acids. The V and J ends lost 0 bases and 9 bases respectively, with 3 bases between them. The CDR3 DNA follows: TGTGCCAGCAGTTTAGCGGTTGAGCAGTTCTTC. Protein: CASSLAVEQFF.

This clonotype was observed a handful of times. This chain links TRBV4-3 with TRBJ2-7; D may be TRBD1 (5 bases). Germline lookup yields CDR1 LGHNA and CDR2 YSLEER. This CDR3 region has 17 residues. V gave up 0 bases and J gave up 1 base, with 16 bases separating them. CDR3: CASSQDFTGDKSYEQYF. DNA of the CDR3: TGCGCCAGCAGCCAAGATTTTACAGGCGACAAATCCTACGAGCAGTACTTC.

This clonotype was seen more than once but under ten times. The CDR3 region is CASSWGNSGGGEQYF. As DNA, the CDR3 is TGCGCCAGCAGCTGGGGAAATAGCGGGGGGGGCGAGCAGTACTTC. The chain links TRBV5-1 to TRBJ2-7; TRBD2 matches 11 bases. Germline CDR1 reads SGHRS; CDR2 reads YFSETQ. CDR3 length: 15 amino acids. The V and J ends lost 3 bases and 6 bases, in that order; junction bases with no gene match: 8.

This clonotype has ten or more counts. CDR3 protein: CASSLGGAYNSPLHF. The CDR3 coding sequence is TGTGCCAGCAGTTTAGGAGGGGCGTATAATTCACCCCTCCACTTT. V is TRBV12-3 or TRBV12-4 and J is TRBJ1-6, with a tentative D call TRBD1 (5 bases). CDR3 length: 15 residues. V lost 1 base and J 4 bases, leaving 8 bases between the germline ends.

This clonotype was counted many times. CDR3 nucleotide sequence: TGTGCCAGCAGTCTTAGGACAGGGGGCGAAGAGACCCAGTACTTC. Translation gives CASSLRTGGEETQYF. J is TRBJ2-5 and V is TRBV28; the match to TRBD1 covers 11 bases. The CDR3 is made up of 15 amino acids. The V segment lost 5 bases and the J segment 3 bases; nucleotides outside the gene matches: 5. The germline V gene encodes CDR1 MDHEN and CDR2 SYDVKM.

A few counts support this clonotype. V and J are TRBV12-3 or TRBV12-4 and TRBJ2-2, with 9 nucleotides matching TRBD1. V was clipped by 6 bases and J by 2 bases; unmatched bases: 4. The CDR3 totals 15 residues. The CDR3 reads CASRADRGNTGELFF. In DNA form, the CDR3 reads TGTGCCAGCAGGGCGGACAGGGGCAACACCGGGGAGCTGTTTTTT.

The chain combines TRBV11-3 with TRBJ1-2, with TRBD1 identical over 7 bases. V lost 4 bases to trimming and J lost 2 bases; unmatched junction nucleotides: 4. The CDR3 has 14 amino acids. Germline CDR1 and CDR2: SGHNT and YENEEA. The CDR3 coding sequence is TGTGCCAGCAGCTCCTGGGACAGCAACTATGGCTACACCTTC. Its translation: CASSSWDSNYGYTF.

The gene calls are TRBV5-5 and TRBJ1-2; D unresolved. CDR1 SGHKS and CDR2 YYEKEE come from the germline V gene (reference sequence). With 4 bases removed from V and 4 bases from J, the gap between germline ends came to 11 bases. This CDR3 region has 13 residues. The CDR3 loop reads CASSHDGRYGYTF. In DNA, the CDR3 is TGTGCCAGCAGCCATGACGGCCGCTATGGCTACACCTTC.

This clonotype appeared a single time. The chain couples TRBV6-1 to TRBJ1-2; the match to TRBD1 covers 8 bases. Germline-derived CDR1 and CDR2 are MNHNS and SASEGT. The CDR3 is 15 amino acids. The V and J ends lost 3 bases and 5 bases, in that order; junction bases with no gene match: 8. Here the CDR3 DNA reads TGTGCCAGCAGTGACCTTGGGACAGGCCAATATGGCTACACCTTC. Translating gives CASSDLGTGQYGYTF.

This clonotype turned up a few times. J is TRBJ2-7 and V is TRBV28; 7 bases agree with TRBD2. The V gene end was trimmed by 8 bases and the J gene end by 4 bases; junction bases not matched to a gene: 5. Per the germline V gene, CDR1 is MDHEN and CDR2 is SYDVKM. This CDR3 contains 12 residues. CDR3 residues: CASASGYYEQYF. In DNA form, the CDR3 reads TGTGCCAGCGCTAGCGGATATTACGAGCAGTACTTC.

The genes are TRBV24-1 and TRBJ1-2; 7 nucleotides align to TRBD1. The V gene's germline CDR1 is KGHDR and CDR2 SFDVKD. The CDR3 is made up of 15 amino acids. The trim removed 4 bases at V and 4 bases at J, leaving 8 bases unmatched. The CDR3: CATSDNRDRAYGYTF. The CDR3 coding sequence is TGTGCCACCAGTGACAACCGGGACAGAGCCTATGGCTACACCTTC.

The chain has TRBV20-1 and TRBJ2-7; 15 positions agree with TRBD2. The length of the CDR3 is 14 residues. V lost 5 bases and J lost 4; bases outside the gene matches: 3. Looked up from germline, CDR1 is DFQATT and CDR2 is SNEGSKA (reference sequence). CDR3 coding DNA: TGCAGTGCTCCAGGACTAGCGGGAGGGTACGAGCAGTACTTC. Translating it yields CSAPGLAGGYEQYF.

V is TRBV6-5 and J is TRBJ2-2, with a tentative D call TRBD1 (5 bases). Trimming left V 0 bases short and J 7 bases short, with 12 bases between. The CDR3 runs to 15 residues. In germline, CDR1 is MNHEY, CDR2 SVGAGI. This CDR3 is CASSYSGRVIGELFF. CDR3 DNA: TGTGCCAGCAGTTACTCCGGCAGGGTGATCGGGGAGCTGTTTTTT.

V and J are TRBV6-1 and TRBJ2-7, with 16 bases matching TRBD2. J was trimmed by 5 bases and V by 7 bases; bases with no gene match: 11. This CDR3 comprises 17 residues. CDR1 is MNHNS and CDR2 is SASEGT in the germline V gene. CDR3 bases: TGTGCCAGCACCGGACCGGGACTAGCGGGAGGGATCAACGAGCAGTACTTC. Translated, it gives CASTGPGLAGGINEQYF.

The J gene is TRBJ1-5, the V gene TRBV15, with D maybe TRBD1 (5 bases). The germline V gene encodes CDR1 LNHNV and CDR2 YYDKDF (reference sequence). The CDR3 length is 14 residues. The germline V and J ends were trimmed by 5 bases and 5 bases, with 13 bases remaining between them. In DNA, the CDR3 is TGTGCCACCAGCCGGGGCGGGGAGTATCAGCCCCAGCATTTT. Translation gives CATSRGGEYQPQHF.

The CDR3: CASRAGGLRNQPQHF. CDR3 nucleotides: TGTGCCAGCAGAGCAGGGGGCTTGCGAAATCAGCCCCAGCATTTT. V usage is TRBV12-3 or TRBV12-4 and J usage is TRBJ1-5; 8 bases are a match to TRBD1. V shed 6 bases and J 4 bases; nucleotides not matched to a gene: 8. CDR3 size: 15 residues.

CDR3 nucleotide sequence: TGTGCCAGCAGCTTAGGGCGGGAGTTTCGTACAGATACGCAGTATTTT. Translated: CASSLGREFRTDTQYF. V is TRBV7-9 and J is TRBJ2-3, with TRBD2 matching 7 bases. Unmatched junction bases numbered 7, after V lost 1 base and J lost 3 bases. Germline CDR1 is SEHNR and CDR2 is FQNEAQ (reference sequence). The CDR3 is made up of 16 amino acids.

This clonotype has a count of ten or more. This chain uses TRBV2 with TRBJ1-4, with a possible D match to TRBD1 (6 bases). The V gene lost 5 bases and the J gene lost 3 bases, with 10 bases spanning the gap. The CDR3 has 14 residues. Germline values: CDR1 SNHLY, CDR2 FYNNEI. CDR3 nucleotides: TGTGCCAGCAGTCGACAGGACGCTAATGAAAAACTGTTTTTT. Its protein is CASSRQDANEKLFF.

A few counts support this clonotype. The chain uses TRBV20-1 and TRBJ2-3; 11 bases align to TRBD1. The CDR3 covers 14 residues. Looked up from germline, CDR1 is DFQATT and CDR2 is SNEGSKA (reference sequence). The V segment lost 6 bases and the J segment 4 bases; nucleotides outside the gene matches: 6. The CDR3 reads CSAEGQGVSDTQYF. The CDR3 DNA reads as TGCAGTGCAGAGGGACAGGGGGTGTCAGATACGCAGTATTTT.

The rearrangement uses TRBV5-8 and TRBJ2-7, with TRBD1 matching 9 bases. The CDR3 has 13 residues. V lost 6 bases and J lost 6; bases outside the gene matches: 7. CDR1 is SGHTS and CDR2 is YDEGEE in the germline V gene. The CDR3 DNA is TGTGCCAGCACGGGACAGGGCTCCCTCGAGCAGTACTTC. Translating gives CASTGQGSLEQYF.

This clonotype came up a few times. CDR3 sequence: CASRSGAGTDTQYF. As DNA, the CDR3 is TGTGCCAGCAGATCAGGGGCAGGCACAGATACGCAGTATTTT. V gene TRBV27 combines with J gene TRBJ2-3; D might be TRBD1 (6 bases). Germline CDR1 reads MNHEY; CDR2 reads SMNVEV (reference sequence). With 6 bases removed from V and 1 base from J, the gap between germline ends came to 11 bases. The CDR3 consists of 14 residues.